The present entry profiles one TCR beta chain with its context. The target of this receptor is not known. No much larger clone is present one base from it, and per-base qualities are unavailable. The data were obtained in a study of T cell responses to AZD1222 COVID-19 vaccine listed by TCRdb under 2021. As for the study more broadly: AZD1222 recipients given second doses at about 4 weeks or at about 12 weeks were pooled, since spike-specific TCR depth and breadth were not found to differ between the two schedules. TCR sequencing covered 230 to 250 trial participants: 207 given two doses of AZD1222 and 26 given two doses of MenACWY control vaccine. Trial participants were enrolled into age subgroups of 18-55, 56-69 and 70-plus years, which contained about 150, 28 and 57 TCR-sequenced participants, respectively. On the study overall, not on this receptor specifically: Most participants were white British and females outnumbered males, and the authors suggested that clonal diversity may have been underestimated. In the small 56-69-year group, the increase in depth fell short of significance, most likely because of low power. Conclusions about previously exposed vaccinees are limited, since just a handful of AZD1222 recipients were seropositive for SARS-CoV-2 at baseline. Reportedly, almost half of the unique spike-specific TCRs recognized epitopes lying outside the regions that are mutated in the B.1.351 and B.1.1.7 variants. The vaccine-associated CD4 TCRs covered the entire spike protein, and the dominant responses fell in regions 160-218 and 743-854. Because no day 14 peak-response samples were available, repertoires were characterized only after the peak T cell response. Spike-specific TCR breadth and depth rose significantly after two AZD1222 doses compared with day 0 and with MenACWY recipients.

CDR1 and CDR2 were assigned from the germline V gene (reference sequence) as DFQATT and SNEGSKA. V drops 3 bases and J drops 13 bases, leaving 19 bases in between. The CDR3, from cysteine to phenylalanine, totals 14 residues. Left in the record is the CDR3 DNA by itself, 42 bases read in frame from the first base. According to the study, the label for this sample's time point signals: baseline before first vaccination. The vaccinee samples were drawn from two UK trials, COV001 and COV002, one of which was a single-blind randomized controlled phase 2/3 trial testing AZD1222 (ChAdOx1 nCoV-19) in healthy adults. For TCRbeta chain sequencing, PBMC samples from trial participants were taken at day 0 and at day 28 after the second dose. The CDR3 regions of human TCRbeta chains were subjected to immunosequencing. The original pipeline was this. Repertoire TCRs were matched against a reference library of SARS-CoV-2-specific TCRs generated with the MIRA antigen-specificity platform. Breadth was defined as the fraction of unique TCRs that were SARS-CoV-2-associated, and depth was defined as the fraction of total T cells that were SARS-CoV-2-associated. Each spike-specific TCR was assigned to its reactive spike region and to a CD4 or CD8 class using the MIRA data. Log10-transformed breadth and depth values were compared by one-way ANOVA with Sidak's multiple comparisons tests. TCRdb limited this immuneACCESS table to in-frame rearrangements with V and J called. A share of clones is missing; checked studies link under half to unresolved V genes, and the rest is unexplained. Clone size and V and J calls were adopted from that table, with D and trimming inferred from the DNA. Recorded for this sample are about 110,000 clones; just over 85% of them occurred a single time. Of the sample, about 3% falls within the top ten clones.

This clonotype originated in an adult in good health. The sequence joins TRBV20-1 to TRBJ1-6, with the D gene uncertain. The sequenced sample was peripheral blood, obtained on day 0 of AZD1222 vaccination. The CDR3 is CSASPGEGIGPLHF. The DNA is TGCAGTGCTAGTCCAGGCGAAGGAATAGGGCCCCTCCACTTT.